This TCR beta chain was sequenced for a study of sequential checkpoint blockade in melanoma. Study-wide background: Both treatment sequences were followed by maintenance nivolumab.

Profiling relied on immunoSEQ multiplex PCR, and the TCRdb table lists in-frame clones only, not all of them. The sample has about 19,000 clones; around 78% are singletons. Noted treatment: randomized to nivolumab then ipilimumab (arm A) or the reverse (arm B). DNA-damaging chemotherapy had not been given to any patient beforehand. Sorted cells were live CD3+CD8+, lacking CD19 and CD56, from PBMCs. The CDR3 length is 14 residues. V shed 8 bases, J shed 3 bases, and the junction held 10 bases outside the gene matches. Looked up from germline, CDR1 is SGHAT and CDR2 is FQNNGV. The source material was CD8+ T cells sorted from blood (inferred from file names), sampled from a patient given nivolumab and ipilimumab in sequence. J is TRBJ2-7 and V is TRBV11-2; 7 positions agree with TRBD1. This receptor was obtained from a human donor with melanoma. The CDR3 loop reads CASARTGNRYEQYF. The CDR3 region has the DNA TGTGCCAGCGCAAGGACAGGAAATCGCTACGAGCAGTACTTC.